The entry that follows covers one T cell receptor beta chain sequence. Its antigen is not identified. Samples of blood were obtained at baseline, on cycle 4 day 1, and on cycle 7 day 1. These data come from a study of OX40 agonist ivuxolimab in advanced cancers. Background on the study: Patients got intravenous ivuxolimab at 0.01 to 10 mg/kg every 2 weeks. Findings of the study overall: Not determined was the antigen specificity of the expanded peripheral T cells.

The CDR3 loop spans 14 amino acids. Deletions cut 7 bases from V and 0 bases from J, with 13 bases between. The germline CDR1 and CDR2 sequences are MNHEY and SVGAGI. The data were produced by immunoSEQ multiplex PCR, yet TCRdb's version contains in-frame clones alone and is incomplete. The repertoire holds over 70,000 clones, 85% to 90% seen once, with around 7.4% in the top ten. This chain joins TRBV6-5 and TRBJ2-7; D call uncertain. The sequence derives from an adult with an advanced solid tumor such as melanoma, head and neck, liver or kidney cancer. Here the sequenced sample was CD4+ or CD8+ T cells sorted from blood, taken in a trial of the OX40 agonist ivuxolimab. This CDR3 is CASKRVRGSYEQYF. DNA of the CDR3: TGTGCCAGCAAAAGGGTGCGCGGCTCCTACGAGCAGTACTTC.